A single sample is the source of the 31 T cell receptor beta chains below, sequenced in a study of T cells after posttransplantation cyclophosphamide. Cells defined as naive were viable CD3+CD4+ or CD3+CD8+ and CCR7+CD45RA+CD45RO-CD95-CD27+CD28+. Only in-frame clones appear in the TCRdb table, and some are missing; sequencing was by immunoSEQ multiplex PCR. Found here are approximately 23,000 clones, 95% to 98% of them singletons; the top ten hold about 0.12%. Material: naive CD4+ T cells sorted from PBMCs. The receptors originated from a man aged 50 or older in good health, CMV-negative, and a related stem cell transplant donor.

V gene TRBV19 combines with J gene TRBJ2-1; 11 nucleotides match TRBD2. With V trimmed by 5 bases and J by 4 bases, 10 bases remained unmatched. Germline V gene lookup returns CDR1 LNHDA and CDR2 SQIVND (reference sequence). This CDR3 region has 17 residues. CDR3 loop: CASSFPLGTSGYNEQFF. For the CDR3, the DNA is TGTGCCAGTAGTTTTCCCCTCGGGACTAGCGGTTACAATGAGCAGTTCTTC.

The chain couples TRBV5-4 to TRBJ2-1, with TRBD2 matching over 8 bases. Germline V CDR1 and CDR2: SGHNT, YYREEE (reference sequence). J gave up 7 bases and V 3 bases, and 6 bases lay outside the gene matches. The CDR3 is 14 amino acids. CDR3 bases: TGTGCCAGCAGCTCGGGGGGGAGGCGGAATGAGCAGTTCTTC. This translates into CASSSGGRRNEQFF.

V usage is TRBV7-9 and J usage is TRBJ1-2; a possible D gene is TRBD1 (6 bases). The CDR3 is made up of 12 amino acids. The germline V gene has CDR1 SEHNR and CDR2 FQNEAQ (reference sequence). Trimming removed 5 bases from V and 6 bases from J, with 10 bases in between. The CDR3 coding sequence is TGTGCCAGCAGCCGCAGGGGTGATGGCTACACCTTC. Encoded protein: CASSRRGDGYTF.

V gene TRBV6-4 combines with J gene TRBJ2-2, with D possibly being TRBD1 (5 bases). The CDR3 is 16 residues long. V was clipped by 2 bases and J by 4 bases, with 14 bases between them. Germline CDR1 is MRHNA and CDR2 is SNTAGT. The CDR3 nucleotides read TGTGCCAGCAGTGACCTCAGGGCAACTTCCACCGGGGAGCTGTTTTTT. It encodes CASSDLRATSTGELFF.

V gene TRBV11-3 combines with J gene TRBJ2-7, with a weak D call TRBD1 (5 bases). The V gene's germline CDR1 is SGHNT and CDR2 YENEEA. The CDR3 runs to 17 residues. Trimming stripped 1 base from V and 3 bases from J, with 19 bases between. The CDR3 DNA sequence: TGTGCCAGCAGCTTAGGTGGGGCCGCCGCTACTTACTACGAGCAGTACTTC. Translation: CASSLGGAAATYYEQYF. The full variable domain, with the rest looked up from reference TRBV11-3 and TRBJ2-7, is EAGVVQSPRYKIIEKKQPVAFWCNPISGHNTLYWYLQNLGQGPELLIRYENEEAVDDSQLPKDRFSAERLKGVDSTLKIQPAELGDSAVYLCASSLGGAAATYYEQYFGPGTRLTVT.

The rearrangement links TRBV18 to TRBJ1-4, with 7 nucleotides matching TRBD1. The length of the CDR3 is 14 residues. Unmatched junction bases numbered 5, after V lost 2 bases and J lost 8 bases. Germline V gives CDR1 KGHSH, CDR2 LQKENI. The CDR3 protein is CASSPRTGGEKLFF. The DNA of the CDR3 is TGTGCCAGCTCACCAAGGACAGGTGGGGAAAAACTGTTTTTT. The full variable domain, in which reference TRBV18 and TRBJ1-4 provide the parts outside the CDR3, is NAGVMQNPRHLVRRRGQEARLRCSPMKGHSHVYWYRQLPEEGLKFMVYLQKENIIDESGMPKERFSAEFPKEGPSILRIQQVVRGDSAAYFCASSPRTGGEKLFFGSGTQLSVL.

The chain is built from TRBV6-5 and TRBJ2-1, with 9 bases lining up with TRBD2. Germline CDR1 and CDR2: MNHEY and SVGAGI. Trimming cost V 7 bases and J 9 bases; bases outside gene matches: 7. The CDR3 is made up of 13 amino acids. The CDR3: CASKVLAGFEQFF. CDR3 bases: TGTGCCAGCAAGGTCCTAGCGGGGTTTGAGCAGTTCTTC.

CDR3 in amino acids: CASTPGSLGQPQHF. Written as DNA, the CDR3 is TGTGCCAGTACCCCGGGGAGCCTTGGACAGCCCCAGCATTTT. The chain employs TRBV19 and TRBJ1-5, with D unresolved. The CDR3 contains 14 residues. Germline values: CDR1 LNHDA, CDR2 SQIVND (reference sequence). V dropped 7 bases and J dropped 7 bases, with 17 bases sitting between them. Full variable domain (remainder filled in from reference TRBV19 and TRBJ1-5): DGGITQSPKYLFRKEGQNVTLSCEQNLNHDAMYWYRQDPGQGLRLIYYSQIVNDFQKGDIAEGYSVSREKKESFPLTVTSAQKNPTAFYLCASTPGSLGQPQHFGDGTRLSIL.

The chain recombines TRBV5-1 with TRBJ1-1; no definite D call. The CDR3 consists of 13 residues. Trimming stripped 1 base from V and 7 bases from J, with 11 bases between. From germline, CDR1 is SGHRS and CDR2 YFSETQ. For the CDR3, the DNA is TGCGCCAGCAGCTTGACACAGCTCGATGAAGCTTTCTTT. Amino acid sequence: CASSLTQLDEAFF.

The chain employs TRBV7-9 and TRBJ2-5; 9 bases map to TRBD1. The DNA end lines up better with TRBJ2-7; the J call may be wrong. Germline CDR1 is SEHNR and CDR2 is FQNEAQ (reference sequence). The CDR3 loop spans 15 amino acids. The CDR3 DNA reads TGTGCCAGCAGCCCCAAGACAGGGGGATCGTACGAGCAGTACTTC. It translates to CASSPKTGGSYEQYF.

The chain links TRBV19 to TRBJ2-3, with TRBD2 matching over 8 bases. This CDR3 comprises 16 residues. After removal of 6 bases from V and 4 bases from J, the junction contained 12 bases not matched to a gene. The V gene's germline CDR1 is LNHDA and CDR2 SQIVND (reference sequence). The CDR3 spells CASSSPNSGSADTQYF. The CDR3 region has the DNA TGTGCCAGTAGCTCCCCGAACAGCGGGAGCGCAGATACGCAGTATTTT.

This chain joins TRBV5-8 and TRBJ2-3; TRBD1 aligns across 10 bases. V was pared by 3 bases and J by 7 bases, with 17 bases of the junction left unmatched. The CDR3 extends over 18 amino acids. Per the germline V gene, CDR1 is SGHTS and CDR2 is YDEGEE. CDR3 loop: CASSSFLGQGDMRNTQYF. Here the CDR3 DNA reads TGTGCCAGCAGCTCCTTCCTCGGACAGGGGGATATGAGGAATACGCAGTATTTT.

The chain couples TRBV4-3 to TRBJ2-3; TRBD2 matches 13 bases. The CDR3 extends over 16 amino acids. The ends lost 1 base at V and 3 bases at J; junction bases unmatched: 1. Looked up from germline, CDR1 is LGHNA and CDR2 is YSLEER. The CDR3 coding sequence is TGCGCCAGCAGCCAAGGACTAGCGGGGGGTACAGATACGCAGTATTTT. Translated, it gives CASSQGLAGGTDTQYF.

The V and J genes are TRBV5-1 and TRBJ2-7, with 8 positions matching TRBD2. The trim removed 1 base at V and 4 bases at J, leaving 4 bases unmatched. This CDR3 has 14 residues. Germline CDR1 and CDR2: SGHRS and YFSETQ. For the CDR3, the DNA is TGCGCCAGCAGCTTGTCTCAGCGGGAGTACGAGCAGTACTTC. Translated: CASSLSQREYEQYF.

This chain uses TRBV6-5 with TRBJ1-5; maybe TRBD1 (5 bases). Germline assignment: CDR1 MNHEY and CDR2 SVGAGI. The CDR3 is 15 amino acids. V gave up 0 bases and J gave up 3 bases, with 9 bases separating them. The CDR3 DNA is TGTGCCAGCAGTTACTCGCCAGGGTCCAATCAGCCCCAGCATTTT. Translated, it gives CASSYSPGSNQPQHF.

The V call is TRBV10-2, the J call TRBJ1-4; TRBD1 might be the D (5 bases). Trimming shortened V by 6 bases and J by 6 bases, and 26 bases separated the two germline ends. The germline CDR1 and CDR2 sequences are WSHSY and SAAADI. This CDR3 region has 18 residues. CDR3 bases: TGCGCCAGCAGCCGAATGTCCTATGGACAAGGTAAATATGAAAAACTGTTTTTT. It encodes CASSRMSYGQGKYEKLFF.

This chain connects TRBV11-2 to TRBJ2-5; TRBD1 matches at 7 bases. Germline V CDR1 and CDR2: SGHAT, FQNNGV. The CDR3 spans 16 residues. The V gene end was trimmed by 5 bases and the J gene end by 4 bases; junction bases not matched to a gene: 13. The CDR3 DNA reads TGTGCCAGCAGCCAATTTTCGGGACCAGGGGGAGAGACCCAGTACTTC. Protein sequence: CASSQFSGPGGETQYF.

Regarding this clone: At the DNA level, this CDR3 is encoded by other sequences in the same sample as well. The V gene is TRBV19, the J gene TRBJ1-1, with TRBD1 as a possible D gene (5 bases). The CDR3 has 15 amino acids. Germline values: CDR1 LNHDA, CDR2 SQIVND (reference sequence). Trimming shortened V by 7 bases and J by 1 base, and 16 bases separated the two germline ends. The CDR3 nucleotides are TGTGCCAGTACCACCTCGGGGACTACGAACACTGAAGCTTTCTTT. It yields the protein CASTTSGTTNTEAFF.

This sequence joins TRBV6-4 and TRBJ2-1, with D maybe TRBD1 (5 bases). Between the trimmed V and J ends, which lost 4 bases and 7 bases, there was a span of 17 bases. The CDR3 loop spans 15 amino acids. The germline gives CDR1 MRHNA, CDR2 SNTAGT. The CDR3 DNA reads as TGTGCCAGCAGTGCCCTAGGGGCAGTTAGAAATGAGCAGTTCTTC. Its protein product is CASSALGAVRNEQFF.

The CDR3 is CASSTSGGAGEQYF. Written as DNA, the CDR3 is TGTGCCAGCAGCACTAGCGGGGGGGCGGGAGAGCAGTACTTC. The chain couples TRBV7-2 to TRBJ2-7, with 13 bases lining up with TRBD2. The trim removed 5 bases at V and 7 bases at J, leaving 5 bases unmatched. There are 14 residues in the CDR3. Germline V CDR1 and CDR2: SGHTA, FQGNSA.

The chain employs TRBV7-2 and TRBJ1-6, with unresolved D. Trimming took off 5 bases at V and 7 bases at J, with 9 bases between the two ends. There are 13 residues in the CDR3. Germline CDR1 reads SGHTA; CDR2 reads FQGNSA. CDR3 DNA sequence: TGTGCCAGCAGCGTTTCGGAGAATTCACCCCTCCACTTT. This gives the protein CASSVSENSPLHF.

Only one count was recorded for this clone. The CDR3 loop is CASSLQGPSYEQYF. In DNA, the CDR3 is TGTGCCAGCAGTTTGCAGGGTCCCTCCTACGAGCAGTACTTC. The chain employs TRBV28 and TRBJ2-7; tentatively, D is TRBD1 (5 bases). The V end lost 3 bases, the J end lost 0 bases, and 9 bases lay between the germline ends. CDR3 length equals 14 residues. CDR1 is MDHEN and CDR2 is SYDVKM in the germline V gene.

Points on this clone: The junction shows a germline mismatch at one end, possibly a read error. The identical CDR3 is also encoded by other nucleotide sequences in the sample. This chain links TRBV5-1 with TRBJ1-4; 9 nucleotides match TRBD1. CDR3 length: 15 residues. The germline V gene encodes CDR1 SGHRS and CDR2 YFSETQ. DNA of the CDR3: TGCGCCAGCAGCCAACAGGGGGCGTCTAACGAAAAACTGTTTTTT. It yields the protein CASSQQGASNEKLFF.

This chain connects TRBV25-1 to TRBJ1-3; D may be TRBD1 (5 bases). Trimming pared 6 bases from V and 8 bases from J, leaving 20 bases between. This CDR3 has 15 amino acids. Germline loops: CDR1 MGHDK, CDR2 SYGVNS. In DNA form, the CDR3 reads TGTGCCAGCAGGCTCGACAGTAATTCGGCGGACACCATATATTTT. It specifies CASRLDSNSADTIYF.

The V call is TRBV11-1, the J call TRBJ2-2; 9 bases map to TRBD1. The CDR3 runs to 16 residues. The junction had 13 bases not matched to a gene; V was cut back by 7 bases and J by 7 bases. Germline CDR1 reads SGHAT; CDR2 reads FQDESV (reference sequence). This CDR3 reads CASKQPGTGLGGELFF. CDR3 nucleotides: TGTGCCAGCAAACAACCCGGGACAGGGTTGGGCGGGGAGCTGTTTTTT.

The V and J genes are TRBV6-5 and TRBJ2-1; TRBD1 is a possible D gene (6 bases). Trimming shortened V by 4 bases and J by 0 bases, and 10 bases separated the two germline ends. CDR3 length: 15 amino acids. The germline V gene encodes CDR1 MNHEY and CDR2 SVGAGI. CDR3 nucleotides: TGTGCCAGCAGTTTACAGGACAGCTCCTACAATGAGCAGTTCTTC. Its translation: CASSLQDSSYNEQFF.

V and J are TRBV10-3 and TRBJ1-4, with a weak D call TRBD1 (6 bases). Germline CDR1 and CDR2: ENHRY and SYGVKD. CDR3 size: 15 residues. Between the trimmed V and J ends, which lost 3 bases and 8 bases, there was a span of 16 bases. The CDR3 is CAISDQYRDGEKLFF. CDR3 nucleotide sequence: TGTGCCATCAGTGACCAGTACAGGGATGGAGAAAAACTGTTTTTT.

This chain joins TRBV7-2 and TRBJ2-2; D unclear. V was trimmed by 3 bases and J by 5 bases, leaving 10 bases between them. This CDR3 is built from 14 residues. CDR1 is SGHTA, CDR2 FQGNSA, per germline. The CDR3 protein is CASSLAVRTGELFF. CDR3 in DNA: TGTGCCAGCAGCTTGGCGGTGAGGACCGGGGAGCTGTTTTTT.

The V call is TRBV19, the J call TRBJ1-5, with D tentatively TRBD1 (5 bases). Germline V gives CDR1 LNHDA, CDR2 SQIVND (reference sequence). Trimming took 3 bases from V and 6 from J, leaving 12 bases between them. The CDR3 consists of 14 residues. This CDR3 reads CASSMPQVSQPQHF. The DNA of the CDR3 is TGTGCCAGTAGTATGCCACAGGTGAGTCAGCCCCAGCATTTT.

The count of this clone is one. The genes are TRBV14 and TRBJ1-1; D is uncertain. The V end was cut by 5 bases, the J end by 3 bases, with 10 bases between. The germline gives CDR1 SGHDN, CDR2 FVKESK. The CDR3 length is 13 residues. The CDR3 DNA follows: TGTGCCAGCAGCTTGCGAGGCCACACTGAAGCTTTCTTT. Amino acids: CASSLRGHTEAFF.

This CDR3 is CASSPRRETYNEQFF. The CDR3 DNA reads TGTGCCAGTAGTCCGAGGCGGGAGACCTACAATGAGCAGTTCTTC. The chain joins TRBV19 to TRBJ2-1; 7 nucleotides line up with TRBD2. This CDR3 region has 15 residues. The germline gives CDR1 LNHDA, CDR2 SQIVND (reference sequence). J lost 2 bases, V lost 5 bases, and 6 bases had no gene match. Filled out from reference TRBV19 and TRBJ2-1, the complete variable domain reads DGGITQSPKYLFRKEGQNVTLSCEQNLNHDAMYWYRQDPGQGLRLIYYSQIVNDFQKGDIAEGYSVSREKKESFPLTVTSAQKNPTAFYLCASSPRRETYNEQFFGPGTRLTVL.